The 29 T cell receptor beta chains presented below share a single source sample, sequenced in a study of blood T cells in healthy people across ages. A second about 7 to 12 cycle PCR used barcoded and J-beta primers. TCRdb itself ran the 5' RACE reads through MiXCR, one entry per CDR3 protein. This sample has roughly 1.5 million distinct CDR3 sequences, with about 42% found just once. The specimen was blood. Every receptor here comes from a young woman in good health.

This clonotype was seen a single time. Mismatch with germline at one junction end may stem from a read error. The rearrangement joins TRBV7-2 to TRBJ2-2, with 9 bases fitting TRBD1. The CDR3 loop spans 16 amino acids. Germline CDR1 SGHTA, CDR2 FQGNSA. This CDR3 reads CASSQPGQGLTGELFF. DNA for the CDR3: TGTGCCAGCAGCCAACCGGGACAGGGTTTGACCGGGGAGTTGTTTTTT. Together with reference TRBV7-2 and TRBJ2-2, the CDR3 gives the full variable domain: GAGVSQSPSNKVTEKGKDVELRCDPISGHTALYWYRQSLGQGLEFLIYFQGNSAPDKSGLPSDRFSAERTGGSVSTLTIQRTQQEDSAVYLCASSQPGQGLTGELFFGEGSRLTVL.

Points on this clonotype: A single base separates this from a much larger clone, so it may be a read error. V usage is TRBV9 and J usage is TRBJ2-5; possibly TRBD1 for D (6 bases). The germline V gene encodes CDR1 SGDLS and CDR2 YYNGEE. V was trimmed by 4 bases and J by 11 bases, leaving 24 bases between them. The CDR3 sequence is 15 residues long. The DNA of the CDR3 is TGTGCCAGCAGCTTCCGGGACACCTCCTACAATGAGCAGTACTTC. Amino acid sequence: CASSFRDTSYNEQYF.

The CDR3 loop is CASSQGGFIDTQYF. The CDR3 DNA reads as TGTGCCAGCAGCCAAGGGGGATTCATTGATACGCAGTATTTT. The chain combines TRBV3-1 with TRBJ2-3; D ambiguous. The length of the CDR3 is 14 residues. Germline V lookup: CDR1 LGHDT, CDR2 YNNKEL (reference sequence). Trimming stripped 1 base from V and 6 bases from J, with 11 bases between.

Comments on this clonotype: Compared with germline, one end of the junction differs, possibly owing to a read error. The rearrangement links TRBV6-2 or TRBV6-3 to TRBJ2-1, with D maybe TRBD1 (6 bases). There are 15 residues in the CDR3. Germline CDR1 and CDR2: MNHEY and SVGEGT. The CDR3 DNA reads as TGTGCCGGCAGTTACGGGCCAGGGGAATACAATGAGCAGTTCTTC. Its protein product is CAGSYGPGEYNEQFF.

The V gene is TRBV12-3 or TRBV12-4, the J gene TRBJ1-2; unclear D gene. V lost 7 bases and J lost 5, with 11 bases in between. This CDR3 is built from 12 residues. As DNA, the CDR3 is TGTGCCAGCACGGGCGGCGGTTATGGCTACACCTTC. Translating gives CASTGGGYGYTF.

The V and J genes are TRBV6-2 or TRBV6-3 and TRBJ1-1; 10 bases are shared with TRBD1. The CDR3 has 15 amino acids. V was clipped by 0 bases and J by 5 bases; unmatched bases: 3. Germline V gives CDR1 MNHEY, CDR2 SVGEGT. CDR3 region: CASSYSDRGYTEAFF. The CDR3 region has the DNA TGTGCCAGCAGTTACTCGGACAGGGGGTATACTGAAGCTTTCTTT.

The rearrangement joins TRBV4-1 to TRBJ2-7; D might be TRBD1 (6 bases). Germline values: CDR1 MGHRA, CDR2 YSYEKL. There are 16 residues in the CDR3. The V end was cut by 0 bases, the J end by 1 base, with 13 bases between. CDR3: CASSQEWAGVSYEQYF. The CDR3 region has the DNA TGCGCCAGCAGCCAAGAATGGGCAGGGGTATCCTACGAGCAGTACTTC.

The chain carries TRBV5-6 and TRBJ1-3; 7 nucleotides match TRBD1. The germline CDR1 and CDR2 sequences are SGHDT and YYEEEE. This CDR3 region has 15 residues. The V segment lost 0 bases and the J segment 4 bases; nucleotides outside the gene matches: 4. This CDR3 is CASSLETGSGNTIYF. CDR3 DNA: TGTGCCAGCAGCTTGGAGACAGGGTCAGGAAACACCATATATTTT.

The chain couples TRBV19 to TRBJ2-5; D not certain. The V and J ends lost 9 bases and 13 bases respectively, with 12 bases between them. CDR1 LNHDA and CDR2 SQIVND come from the germline V gene (reference sequence). The CDR3 loop spans 9 amino acids. In DNA form, the CDR3 reads TGTGCCAGCGGGCCCCACCGGTACTTC. This gives the protein CASGPHRYF. The whole variable domain, remainder taken from reference TRBV19 and TRBJ2-5, is DGGITQSPKYLFRKEGQNVTLSCEQNLNHDAMYWYRQDPGQGLRLIYYSQIVNDFQKGDIAEGYSVSREKKESFPLTVTSAQKNPTAFYLCASGPHRYFGPGTRLLVL.

This clonotype was counted many times. The rearrangement joins TRBV20-1 to TRBJ1-1; D ambiguous. The CDR3 totals 17 residues. The germline V and J ends were trimmed by 6 bases and 0 bases, with 23 bases remaining between them. Germline CDR1 is DFQATT and CDR2 is SNEGSKA (reference sequence). Here the CDR3 reads CSARPPGVGLVNTEAFF. CDR3 in DNA: TGCAGTGCCCGGCCCCCCGGAGTAGGATTAGTGAACACTGAAGCTTTCTTT.

The rearrangement joins TRBV29-1 to TRBJ2-1; 7 nucleotides match TRBD2. The J call may be faulty, since TRBJ2-7 better matches the DNA end. Looked up from germline, CDR1 is SQVTM and CDR2 is ANQGSEA. CDR3 length: 15 amino acids. CDR3 coding DNA: TGCAGCGTTGAAGGGTTTCTAGCGGACTACAATGAGCAGTACTTC. Translating it yields CSVEGFLADYNEQYF.

This chain links TRBV27 with TRBJ2-1, with 11 bases lining up with TRBD1. This CDR3 is built from 19 residues. The V gene end was trimmed by 6 bases and the J gene end by 8 bases; junction bases not matched to a gene: 21. Germline CDR1 is MNHEY and CDR2 is SMNVEV (reference sequence). CDR3 nucleotides: TGTGCCAGCAGCCGATTCGGCCGCTTGGGACAGGGGGAAGTTTATGAGCAGTTCTTC. Protein sequence: CASSRFGRLGQGEVYEQFF.

The chain is built from TRBV4-1 and TRBJ2-7; D unresolved. V was trimmed by 1 base and J by 2 bases, leaving 12 bases between them. CDR1 is MGHRA and CDR2 is YSYEKL in the germline V gene. This CDR3 spans 15 amino acids. CDR3 in DNA: TGCGCCAGCAGCCAAGCCCACGACGGCACCTACGAGCAGTACTTC. Its protein product is CASSQAHDGTYEQYF.

The genes are TRBV5-1 and TRBJ1-1; no clear D gene. The germline V and J ends were trimmed by 1 base and 9 bases, with 10 bases remaining between them. The length of the CDR3 is 12 residues. Germline-derived CDR1 and CDR2 are SGHRS and YFSETQ. The CDR3 region has the DNA TGCGCCAGCAGCTTGAGTACGGACCAAGCTTTCTTT. This translates into CASSLSTDQAFF.

This clonotype was detected once. This CDR3 reads CSARQLAGSPDTQYF. The CDR3 DNA sequence: TGCAGTGCTAGACAACTAGCGGGGAGCCCAGATACGCAGTATTTT. The chain combines TRBV20-1 with TRBJ2-3, with 10 bases lining up with TRBD2. Germline V gene data show CDR1 as DFQATT and CDR2 as SNEGSKA (reference sequence). The CDR3 is 15 amino acids. Trimming removed 2 bases from V and 4 bases from J; junction bases left unmatched: 6.

This clonotype was found once. The chain employs TRBV7-2 and TRBJ1-2; D gene uncertain. V was shortened by 8 bases and J by 4 bases, with 20 bases between the two germline ends. Per the germline V gene, CDR1 is SGHTA and CDR2 is FQGNSA. The CDR3 covers 15 residues. The CDR3 loop reads CASLPDTSYGYGYTF. CDR3 DNA sequence: TGTGCCAGCCTCCCCGACACCAGTTATGGCTATGGCTACACCTTC. Drawing the rest from reference TRBV7-2 and TRBJ1-2, the complete variable domain is GAGVSQSPSNKVTEKGKDVELRCDPISGHTALYWYRQSLGQGLEFLIYFQGNSAPDKSGLPSDRFSAERTGGSVSTLTIQRTQQEDSAVYLCASLPDTSYGYGYTFGSGTRLTVV.

This clonotype was seen a few times. V gene TRBV21-1 combines with J gene TRBJ2-7; the D call in the table, TRBD1, was not verified against the DNA. TRBV21-1 is marked as a pseudogene. The CDR3 runs to 14 residues. Here the CDR3 DNA reads TGTGCCAGCAGCAACGAGGGACAGGCCTACGAGCAGTACTTC. Residues: CASSNEGQAYEQYF.

The sample holds a few counts of this clonotype. The J gene is TRBJ2-7, the V gene TRBV3-1, with D perhaps matching TRBD2 (6 bases). Trimming pared 6 bases from V and 3 bases from J, leaving 12 bases between. Germline assignment: CDR1 LGHDT and CDR2 YNNKEL (reference sequence). The CDR3 covers 13 residues. The CDR3 region is CASRGGPDYEQYF. CDR3 nucleotide sequence: TGTGCCAGCAGGGGGGGACCGGACTACGAGCAGTACTTC.

The J gene is TRBJ1-1, the V gene TRBV9; D possibly corresponds to TRBD1 (5 bases). CDR1 and CDR2 from the germline V gene are SGDLS and YYNGEE. The V gene lost 0 bases and the J gene lost 0 bases, with 12 bases spanning the gap. The CDR3 covers 16 residues. The CDR3 reads CASSVAGGRMNTEAFF. The CDR3 DNA is TGTGCCAGCAGCGTAGCGGGGGGGAGAATGAACACTGAAGCTTTCTTT. Looking up the rest from reference TRBV9 and TRBJ1-1 gives the full variable domain: DSGVTQTPKHLITATGQRVTLRCSPRSGDLSVYWYQQSLDQGLQFLIQYYNGEERAKGNILERFSAQQFPDLHSELNLSSLELGDSALYFCASSVAGGRMNTEAFFGQGTRLTVV.

The chain is built from TRBV5-1 and TRBJ2-5, with D tentatively TRBD1 or TRBD2 (5 bases each). CDR1 and CDR2 (germline): SGHRS, YFSETQ. The germline V and J ends were trimmed by 5 bases and 1 base, with 12 bases remaining between them. The CDR3 has 14 residues. The DNA for the CDR3 is TGCGCCAGCAGATCGGGACGGCTCCAAGAGACCCAGTACTTC. Translating it yields CASRSGRLQETQYF.

The chain joins TRBV20-1 to TRBJ1-4, with D perhaps TRBD1 (6 bases). The CDR3 is made up of 13 amino acids. Trimming removed 5 bases from V and 7 bases from J, with 14 bases in between. Germline loops: CDR1 DFQATT, CDR2 SNEGSKA (reference sequence). The CDR3 nucleotides are TGCAGTGCTCGGAGGGGGGGTGGTGAAAAACTGTTTTTT. Amino acids: CSARRGGGEKLFF.

This clonotype showed up just once. The V gene is TRBV27, the J gene TRBJ1-2; 10 nucleotides agree with TRBD1. V shed 10 bases and J 0 bases; nucleotides not matched to a gene: 11. CDR1 and CDR2 from the germline V gene are MNHEY and SMNVEV (reference sequence). The CDR3 is 16 residues long. The CDR3: CATPFWGQGSNYGYTF. The CDR3 DNA is TGTGCCACCCCCTTCTGGGGACAGGGGTCTAACTATGGCTACACCTTC.

This chain uses TRBV27 with TRBJ2-3; weak D call: TRBD2 (6 bases). V shed 2 bases and J shed 9 bases, with 18 bases lying between them. Germline loops: CDR1 MNHEY, CDR2 SMNVEV (reference sequence). This CDR3 spans 15 amino acids. The CDR3 DNA sequence: TGTGCCAGCAGTTTAGGGCGGGCGGGAAAGTGGACGCAGTATTTT. Protein: CASSLGRAGKWTQYF.

As concerns this clonotype: One end of the junction fails to match germline, which may point to a read error. CDR3 loop: CSVVSSGANALTF. Written as DNA, the CDR3 is TGCAGCGTTGTTAGCTCTGGGGCCAACGCCCTGACTTTC. This chain connects TRBV29-1 to TRBJ2-6; the D gene is possibly TRBD1 (5 bases). This CDR3 is 13 amino acids long. CDR1 is SQVTM, CDR2 ANQGSEA, per germline. The full variable domain, its missing parts supplied by reference TRBV29-1 and TRBJ2-6, is SAVISQKPSRDICQRGTSLTIQCQVDSQVTMMFWYRQQPGQSLTLIATANQGSEATYESGFVIDKFPISRPNLTFSTLTVSNMSPEDSSIYLCSVVSSGANALTFGAGSRLTVL.

V usage is TRBV29-1 and J usage is TRBJ1-2; perhaps TRBD1 as D (5 bases). Trimming stripped 0 bases from V and 4 bases from J, with 9 bases between. Germline CDR1 is SQVTM and CDR2 is ANQGSEA. This CDR3 region has 13 residues. The CDR3 nucleotides read TGCAGCGTTGAAGAAGGGGCAGTCTATGGCTACACCTTC. This translates into CSVEEGAVYGYTF.

Only a few counts were recorded for this clonotype. The J gene is TRBJ2-7, the V gene TRBV21-1. TRBV21-1 is an annotated pseudogene. There are 15 residues in the CDR3. DNA of the CDR3: TGTGCCAGCAGCAAAGACGTAGAGAGCTCCTACGAGCAGTACTTC. Residues: CASSKDVESSYEQYF.

This clonotype came up a few times. The rearrangement links TRBV13 to TRBJ2-3, with 7 positions matching TRBD1. Looked up from germline, CDR1 is PRHDT and CDR2 is FYEKMQ (reference sequence). V was clipped by 0 bases and J by 6 bases; unmatched bases: 3. There are 14 residues in the CDR3. CDR3 protein: CASSLGRGLDTQYF. CDR3 DNA sequence: TGTGCCAGCAGCTTAGGAAGGGGGCTGGATACGCAGTATTTT.

This clonotype was counted between two and nine times. The CDR3 region is CASRGPSGRRETQYF. In nucleotides, the CDR3 is TGTGCCAGCAGGGGACCTAGCGGGAGGAGGGAGACCCAGTACTTC. J is TRBJ2-5 and V is TRBV3-1; TRBD2 aligns across 11 bases. With 6 bases clipped from V and 5 bases from J, the junction kept 8 bases outside the gene matches. CDR3 size: 15 residues. Germline V gives CDR1 LGHDT, CDR2 YNNKEL (reference sequence).

This clonotype has just a few counts. In DNA, the CDR3 is TGCGCCAGCAGCCAAGCGTTTACGGGAGGGAGGTCCTACGAGCAGTACTTC. This encodes CASSQAFTGGRSYEQYF. The chain has TRBV4-3 and TRBJ2-7, with 8 bases lining up with TRBD2. The CDR3 spans 17 residues. With V trimmed by 1 base and J by 1 base, 9 bases remained unmatched. The germline V gene encodes CDR1 LGHNA and CDR2 YSLEER.